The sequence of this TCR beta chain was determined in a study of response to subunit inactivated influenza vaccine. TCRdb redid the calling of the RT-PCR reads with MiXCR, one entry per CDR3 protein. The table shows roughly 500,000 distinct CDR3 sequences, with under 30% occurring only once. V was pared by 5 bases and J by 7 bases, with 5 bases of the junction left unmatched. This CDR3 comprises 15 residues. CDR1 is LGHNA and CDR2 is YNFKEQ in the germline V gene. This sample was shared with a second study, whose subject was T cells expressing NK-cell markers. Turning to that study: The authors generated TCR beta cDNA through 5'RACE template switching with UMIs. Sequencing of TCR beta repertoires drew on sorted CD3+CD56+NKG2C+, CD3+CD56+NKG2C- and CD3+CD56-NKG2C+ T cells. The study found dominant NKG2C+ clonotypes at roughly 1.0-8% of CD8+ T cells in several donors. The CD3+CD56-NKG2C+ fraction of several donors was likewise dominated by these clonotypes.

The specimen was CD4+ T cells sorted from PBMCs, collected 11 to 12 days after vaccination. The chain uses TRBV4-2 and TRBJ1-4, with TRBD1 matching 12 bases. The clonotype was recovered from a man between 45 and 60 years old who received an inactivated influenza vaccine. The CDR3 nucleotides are TGTGCCAGCAGCAAGGGACAGGGGGCCGGTGAAAAACTGTTTTTT. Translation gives CASSKGQGAGEKLFF.